By share of the sample, the clone carrying this T cell receptor beta chain is medium-sized. Its specificity is unknown. Treatment of the sample: roughly 11-day PBMC culture with coronavirus spike peptide pools or control peptides (ViraFEST assay). The sample originates from a study of vaccination and CD4 T cells after COVID-19. Germline V CDR1 and CDR2: DFQATT, SNEGSKA (reference sequence). The CDR3 totals 13 residues. The ends were cut back, 3 bases at V and 5 bases at J, with 13 bases in the middle. Study findings and constraints: Researchers report that 304 of 307 vaccine-specific clones in convalescent patients proved spike mono-reactive. Within the convalescent patients, a median roughly 86% of the SARS-CoV-2-reactive clones were ones that appeared only post-vaccination.

Sequencing of DNA taken from cultured CD4+ T cells relied on the Oncomine TCR Beta short-read assay. Genomic DNA was drawn out of CD4+ T cells grown in culture. TCRdb used MiXCR to reprocess the PCR reads, holding one entry per CDR3 protein. The sample shows about 10,000 distinct CDR3 sequences, around 20% of them seen only once. The chain has TRBV20-1 and TRBJ2-5; maybe TRBD2 (7 bases). The sequence was collected from a human donor who had recovered from COVID-19. Sequencing used CD4+ T cells from blood, cultured in vitro, obtained after SARS-CoV-2 vaccination. The CDR3 reads CSARGGPTETQYF. The DNA for the CDR3 is TGCAGTGCTAGGGGGGGGCCCACGGAGACCCAGTACTTC.